This passage covers 8 T cell receptor beta chains from one sample sequenced in a study of neurological immune-mediated disorders. TCRdb redid the calling of the 5' RACE reads with MiXCR, one entry per CDR3 protein. The sample carries tens of thousands of distinct CDR3 sequences, around 4.8% recorded once. Sequenced input: PBMCs. These receptors were taken from a woman aged 70-85 years with multiple sclerosis.

This clonotype was seen repeatedly, ten times or more. CDR3 in amino acids: CSAKQGNGAKNIQYF. As DNA, the CDR3 is TGCAGTGCTAAACAGGGCAACGGGGCCAAAAACATTCAGTACTTC. This chain connects TRBV20-1 to TRBJ2-4; tentatively, D is TRBD1 (6 bases). CDR1 is DFQATT, CDR2 SNEGSKA, per germline (reference sequence). V lost 4 bases and J lost 1, with 14 bases in between. This CDR3 is 15 amino acids long.

This clonotype occurred many times. CDR3 sequence reads: CAIGAGVMNTEAFF. In nucleotides, the CDR3 is TGTGCCATCGGGGCAGGCGTTATGAACACTGAAGCTTTCTTT. The V gene is TRBV10-3, the J gene TRBJ1-1, with D maybe TRBD1 (5 bases). Germline loops: CDR1 ENHRY, CDR2 SYGVKD. CDR3 length: 14 residues. The V end was cut by 8 bases, the J end by 0 bases, with 13 bases between.

This clonotype was counted at least ten times. The genes are TRBV7-9 and TRBJ2-5, with 9 bases aligning to TRBD1. J was trimmed by 1 base and V by 5 bases; bases with no gene match: 8. Germline CDR1 SEHNR, CDR2 FQNEAQ (reference sequence). This CDR3 contains 16 residues. In DNA, the CDR3 is TGTGCCAGCAGCCGAGGACAGGGGTCTACCCAAGAGACCCAGTACTTC. It yields the protein CASSRGQGSTQETQYF.

This chain connects TRBV24-1 to TRBJ2-1; 9 bases line up with TRBD1. Germline V gene data show CDR1 as KGHDR and CDR2 as SFDVKD. The CDR3 is 15 amino acids. Trimming cost V 6 bases and J 10 bases; bases outside gene matches: 12. The CDR3 region has the DNA TGTGCCACCAGTTACGGGACAGGGATGTCAGAAGAGCAGTTCTTC. Its protein is CATSYGTGMSEEQFF.

Many counts were recorded for this clonotype. V is TRBV20-1 and J is TRBJ2-5, with D perhaps assigned TRBD1 or TRBD2 (5 bases each). The germline V gene encodes CDR1 DFQATT and CDR2 SNEGSKA (reference sequence). Trimming stripped 4 bases from V and 4 bases from J, with 22 bases between. The CDR3 is 16 amino acids. The DNA of the CDR3 is TGCAGTGCTATAGTAGGGAGCGTAAGGCAGGGAGAGACCCAGTACTTC. Amino acids: CSAIVGSVRQGETQYF.

At least ten counts were recorded for this clonotype. The chain is built from TRBV7-2 and TRBJ2-1, with 12 bases lining up with TRBD2. The CDR3 covers 16 residues. With V trimmed by 0 bases and J by 10 bases, 7 bases remained unmatched. Germline values: CDR1 SGHTA, CDR2 FQGNSA. The CDR3 bases are TGTGCCAGCAGCTTAGCCGCTAGCGGGAGGGCCGCAGAGCAGTTCTTC. This translates into CASSLAASGRAAEQFF. The variable domain in full, with the rest retrieved from reference TRBV7-2 and TRBJ2-1, is GAGVSQSPSNKVTEKGKDVELRCDPISGHTALYWYRQSLGQGLEFLIYFQGNSAPDKSGLPSDRFSAERTGGSVSTLTIQRTQQEDSAVYLCASSLAASGRAAEQFFGPGTRLTVL.

This clonotype was seen at least ten times. The chain carries TRBV5-1 and TRBJ2-5, with 9 positions matching TRBD1. CDR3 length equals 14 residues. The germline gives CDR1 SGHRS, CDR2 YFSETQ. Germline trimming cut 4 bases from V and 5 bases from J; bases unmatched to any gene: 6. The CDR3 coding sequence is TGCGCCAGCAGCCCGGGACAGGGACGGGAGACCCAGTACTTC. This encodes CASSPGQGRETQYF.

This clonotype was observed at least ten times. This chain uses TRBV6-5 with TRBJ1-6; a possible D gene is TRBD1 (6 bases). The V and J ends lost 7 bases and 6 bases respectively, with 19 bases between them. CDR1 and CDR2 from the germline V gene are MNHEY and SVGAGI. The CDR3 consists of 16 residues. CDR3 loop: CASKSTTGLSNSPLHF. The CDR3 nucleotides read TGTGCCAGCAAATCCACAACAGGGTTGAGTAATTCACCCCTCCACTTT.